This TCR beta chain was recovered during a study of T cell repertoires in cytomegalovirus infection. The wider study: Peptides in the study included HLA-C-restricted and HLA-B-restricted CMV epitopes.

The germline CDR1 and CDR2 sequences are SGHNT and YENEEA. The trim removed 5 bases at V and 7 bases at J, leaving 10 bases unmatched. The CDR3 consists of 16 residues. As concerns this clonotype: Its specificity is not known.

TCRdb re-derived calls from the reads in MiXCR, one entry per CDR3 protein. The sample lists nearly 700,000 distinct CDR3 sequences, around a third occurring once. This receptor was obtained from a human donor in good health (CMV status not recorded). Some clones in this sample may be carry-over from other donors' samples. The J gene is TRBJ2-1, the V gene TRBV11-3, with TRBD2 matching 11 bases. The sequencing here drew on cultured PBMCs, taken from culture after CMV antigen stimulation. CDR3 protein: CASSPTWASGGNEQFF. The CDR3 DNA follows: TGTGCCAGCAGCCCAACATGGGCTAGCGGGGGGAATGAGCAGTTCTTC.